The clone carrying this T cell receptor (beta chain) was seen a few times. These data are taken from a study of T cells after yellow fever vaccination. Synthesis of TCR cDNA relied on 5'RACE template switching, which attached a universal primer site and UMIs. TCRdb re-analysed the 5' RACE reads in MiXCR, keeping a single row per CDR3 protein. The sample has just under 600,000 distinct CDR3 sequences; less than 15% are singletons. The ends lost 3 bases at V and 2 bases at J; junction bases unmatched: 6. The CDR3 consists of 14 residues. CDR1 and CDR2 from the germline V gene are DFQATT and SNEGSKA (reference sequence).

This chain uses TRBV20-1 with TRBJ1-2, with 7 positions matching TRBD1. Here the sequenced sample was PBMCs, taken on the day of the yellow fever booster vaccination. The source is a man aged 25-45 years who received the YFV17D yellow fever vaccine. CDR3 region: CSARILQGNYGYTF. CDR3 sequence (DNA): TGCAGTGCTAGGATCTTACAGGGGAACTATGGCTACACCTTC.